The 30 T cell receptor beta chains below come from one sample, sequenced in a study of blood T cell repertoires in COVID-19. This table comes from immunoSEQ multiplex PCR, and its TCRdb copy is limited to in-frame clones, with some not included. The sample has 650,000 to 800,000 clones; 85% to 90% are singletons. The sequenced sample was peripheral blood. These receptors all stem from a woman under 30 with acute or convalescent COVID-19.

The rearrangement joins TRBV7-3 to TRBJ2-1; no clear D. CDR3 length: 17 amino acids. V dropped 5 bases and J dropped 3 bases, with 20 bases sitting between them. Per germline, CDR1 SGHTA and CDR2 FQGTGA. The CDR3 DNA reads TGTGCCAGCAGCCCCCTCGGGTCGCATACTGGCTACAATGAGCAGTTCTTC. It specifies CASSPLGSHTGYNEQFF.

This clone was picked up a small number of times. The V and J genes are TRBV10-3 and TRBJ1-2; D unresolved. V shed 11 bases and J shed 8 bases, with 21 bases lying between them. Germline CDR1 is ENHRY and CDR2 is SYGVKD. This CDR3 region has 13 residues. The CDR3 DNA is TGTGCCCTAAAACGGCCAGGCGGGGAAGGCTACACCTTC. It is translated as CALKRPGGEGYTF.

Only one count was recorded for this clone. The V and J genes are TRBV7-2 and TRBJ1-5; D perhaps matches TRBD1 (5 bases). The germline CDR1 and CDR2 sequences are SGHTA and FQGNSA. Trimming stripped 1 base from V and 1 base from J, with 20 bases between. CDR3 length equals 19 residues. The CDR3 bases are TGTGCCAGCAGCTTAGTCGGGGGTGGGGGAATTCAGAGCAATCAGCCCCAGCATTTT. The encoded protein is CASSLVGGGGIQSNQPQHF.

This clone was recorded once. The rearrangement uses TRBV5-8 and TRBJ1-5; D not resolved. Trimming pared 4 bases from V and 4 bases from J, leaving 12 bases between. This CDR3 comprises 14 residues. Per germline, CDR1 SGHTS and CDR2 YDEGEE. In DNA, the CDR3 is TGTGCCAGCAGCCCGGGTCCAAGGAATCAGCCCCAGCATTTT. Amino acids: CASSPGPRNQPQHF.

The chain recombines TRBV9 with TRBJ2-5; tentatively, D is TRBD2 (6 bases). This CDR3 spans 15 amino acids. The V gene lost 0 bases and the J gene lost 0 bases, with 9 bases spanning the gap. Per germline, CDR1 SGDLS and CDR2 YYNGEE. The CDR3 sequence is CASSVAGGYQETQYF. The CDR3 DNA follows: TGTGCCAGCAGCGTAGCAGGAGGGTACCAAGAGACCCAGTACTTC.

CDR3 coding DNA: TGTGCCACCAGTGTAGGGGATAATCAGCCCCAGCATTTT. It yields the protein CATSVGDNQPQHF. The J gene is TRBJ1-5, the V gene TRBV24-1, with a tentative D call TRBD1 (5 bases). Deletions cut 5 bases from V and 4 bases from J, with 8 bases between. The CDR3 covers 13 residues. CDR1 is KGHDR, CDR2 SFDVKD, per germline.

This sequence joins TRBV7-2 and TRBJ1-3; no firm D call. Germline values: CDR1 SGHTA, CDR2 FQGNSA. The CDR3 length is 15 residues. The V gene lost 1 base and the J gene lost 0 bases, with 7 bases spanning the gap. This CDR3 reads CASSLERSSGNTIYF. CDR3 in DNA: TGTGCCAGCAGCTTAGAACGGAGCTCTGGAAACACCATATATTTT.

The chain couples TRBV5-6 to TRBJ2-2; the D gene is possibly TRBD2 (7 bases). V was cut by 4 bases and J by 4 bases, with 17 bases left in between. Germline V gene sequence: CDR1 SGHDT, CDR2 YYEEEE. This CDR3 has 16 amino acids. The CDR3 here is CASSPAGARSTGELFF. CDR3 sequence (DNA): TGTGCCAGCAGCCCGGCGGGGGCGCGGTCCACCGGGGAGCTGTTTTTT.

For the CDR3, the DNA is TGTGCCAGCAGCAGGACAGGCACCGACGAAAAACTGTTTTTT. Its protein product is CASSRTGTDEKLFF. The rearrangement uses TRBV2 and TRBJ1-4; 7 nucleotides line up with TRBD1. V lost 6 bases to trimming and J lost 8 bases; unmatched junction nucleotides: 9. CDR3 length: 14 amino acids. Germline CDR1 reads SNHLY; CDR2 reads FYNNEI.

The chain joins TRBV21-1 to TRBJ2-2; no check of the table's D call, TRBD1, against the DNA was made. TRBV21-1 is flagged as a pseudogene. CDR3 length equals 16 residues. The CDR3 nucleotides read TGTGCCAGCAGCTCCCCCCGGGACAGGGAAACCGGGGAGCTGTTTTTT. Amino acids: CASSSPRDRETGELFF.

In this sample, this clone turned up once. This rearrangement joins TRBV4-1 to TRBJ1-2, with a possible D match to TRBD1 (6 bases). V was shortened by 4 bases and J by 4 bases, with 13 bases between the two germline ends. The length of the CDR3 is 14 residues. Germline lookup yields CDR1 MGHRA and CDR2 YSYEKL. CDR3: CASSPARGSYGYTF. The CDR3 DNA follows: TGCGCCAGCAGCCCCGCCAGGGGAAGCTATGGCTACACCTTC.

This rearrangement joins TRBV2 to TRBJ1-2, with D possibly being TRBD1 (6 bases). CDR3 size: 13 residues. Between the trimmed V and J ends, which lost 8 bases and 7 bases, there was a span of 17 bases. Per germline, CDR1 SNHLY and CDR2 FYNNEI. CDR3 protein: CASPGREGGGYTF. The CDR3 nucleotides read TGTGCCAGCCCTGGGAGGGAGGGGGGTGGCTACACCTTC. Using reference TRBV2 and TRBJ1-2 for the parts outside the CDR3, the full variable domain is EPEVTQTPSHQVTQMGQEVILRCVPISNHLYFYWYRQILGQKVEFLVSFYNNEISEKSEIFDDQFSVERPDGSNFTLKIRSTKLEDSAMYFCASPGREGGGYTFGSGTRLTVV.

V gene TRBV6-4 combines with J gene TRBJ1-5, with TRBD1 matching 7 bases. CDR1 and CDR2 (germline): MRHNA, SNTAGT. Losses at the gene ends were 2 bases for V and 9 bases for J; bases not matched to a gene: 13. The CDR3 length is 16 residues. The CDR3 DNA is TGTGCCAGCAGTGACCCCCGGCCAGGGGGTCGGTTGCCCCAGCATTTT. It specifies CASSDPRPGGRLPQHF.

Concerning this clone itself: This CDR3 is also generated by other DNA sequences in the sample. The chain recombines TRBV9 with TRBJ2-3; D possibly corresponds to TRBD2 (5 bases). Germline V CDR1 and CDR2: SGDLS, YYNGEE. CDR3 length: 15 amino acids. V was clipped by 2 bases and J by 1 base, with 11 bases between them. CDR3 region: CASSVGLAGTDTQYF. The CDR3 bases are TGTGCCAGCAGCGTCGGGCTAGCCGGCACAGATACGCAGTATTTT.

The rearrangement links TRBV3-1 (or the pseudogene TRBV3-2) to TRBJ1-1; D gene unclear. Germline CDR1 reads LGHDT; CDR2 reads YNNKEL (reference sequence). This CDR3 spans 15 amino acids. V gave up 1 base and J gave up 5 bases, with 14 bases separating them. DNA of the CDR3: TGTGCCAGCAGCCAAGGAATGGGAGGGAGGACTGAAGCTTTCTTT. Translation: CASSQGMGGRTEAFF.

The chain has TRBV12-3 or TRBV12-4 and TRBJ1-1; tentatively, D is TRBD1 (5 bases). The CDR3 loop spans 12 amino acids. The germline V and J ends were trimmed by 1 base and 7 bases, with 7 bases remaining between them. CDR3 protein: CASSLGDFEAFF. CDR3 nucleotide sequence: TGTGCCAGCAGTTTAGGGGACTTTGAAGCTTTCTTT.

V is TRBV6-5 and J is TRBJ2-1; 7 bases agree with TRBD2. CDR3 size: 13 residues. Germline V gene lookup returns CDR1 MNHEY and CDR2 SVGAGI. J lost 5 bases, V lost 7 bases, and 5 bases had no gene match. Here the CDR3 reads CASTGTTNNEQFF. The CDR3 DNA reads TGTGCCAGCACAGGGACTACCAACAATGAGCAGTTCTTC.

This clone was recorded only once. This rearrangement joins TRBV19 to TRBJ1-2; tentative D call: TRBD1 (5 bases). The V and J ends lost 3 bases and 2 bases respectively, with 10 bases between them. Germline CDR1 LNHDA, CDR2 SQIVND (reference sequence). CDR3 length equals 14 residues. CDR3 region: CASSIPGINYGYTF. CDR3 DNA: TGTGCCAGTAGTATTCCAGGGATAAACTATGGCTACACCTTC.

V gene TRBV24-1 combines with J gene TRBJ2-5; 7 bases fit TRBD1. Germline-derived CDR1 and CDR2 are KGHDR and SFDVKD. J gave up 4 bases and V 2 bases, and 9 bases lay outside the gene matches. This CDR3 has 16 residues. The CDR3 protein is CATSDSPGRGIETQYF. The CDR3 DNA follows: TGTGCCACCAGTGATTCTCCTGGCAGGGGGATAGAGACCCAGTACTTC.

The chain employs TRBV2 and TRBJ1-2, with TRBD1 as a possible D gene (5 bases). The CDR3 loop spans 13 amino acids. Germline lookup yields CDR1 SNHLY and CDR2 FYNNEI. Trimming stripped 7 bases from V and 2 bases from J, with 11 bases between. The CDR3 nucleotides read TGTGCCAGCATTAAGGAGGGGAACTATGGCTACACCTTC. As protein: CASIKEGNYGYTF.

The chain couples TRBV7-9 to TRBJ1-2; TRBD1 matches at 7 bases. The CDR3 length is 15 residues. From germline, CDR1 is SEHNR and CDR2 FQNEAQ (reference sequence). After removal of 5 bases from V and 4 bases from J, the junction contained 10 bases not matched to a gene. CDR3 in DNA: TGTGCCAGCAGCCCAATGACAGGGTGGCCCTATGGCTACACCTTC. Its protein product is CASSPMTGWPYGYTF.

This clone was seen only once. The chain uses TRBV5-4 and TRBJ1-1; weak D call: TRBD1 (6 bases). Trimming shortened V by 4 bases and J by 9 bases, and 10 bases separated the two germline ends. There are 11 residues in the CDR3. Germline values: CDR1 SGHNT, CDR2 YYREEE (reference sequence). Here the CDR3 reads CASSLGGQAFF. CDR3 DNA sequence: TGTGCCAGCAGCCTAGGGGGACAAGCTTTCTTT.

This clone was recorded at least ten times. The V gene is TRBV12-3 or TRBV12-4, the J gene TRBJ2-2; perhaps TRBD2 as D (6 bases). Trimming left V 7 bases short and J 5 bases short, with 11 bases between. The CDR3 spans 13 residues. The CDR3 is CASMGGLTGELFF. CDR3 in DNA: TGTGCCAGCATGGGGGGATTAACCGGGGAGCTGTTTTTT.

The chain joins TRBV30 to TRBJ2-3, with 11 bases matching TRBD2. Losses at the gene ends were 2 bases for V and 0 bases for J; bases not matched to a gene: 7. Germline V gives CDR1 GTSNPN, CDR2 SVGIG (reference sequence). The CDR3 spans 17 residues. The CDR3 region is CAWSLSTSGASTDTQYF. In DNA form, the CDR3 reads TGTGCCTGGAGTTTATCGACTAGCGGGGCTAGCACAGATACGCAGTATTTT.

The chain joins TRBV14 to TRBJ2-7; 8 nucleotides agree with TRBD1. V trimming: 4 bases; J trimming: 2 bases; junction bases outside the gene matches: 10. CDR1 and CDR2 (germline): SGHDN, FVKESK. This CDR3 region has 16 residues. CDR3 DNA sequence: TGTGCCAGCAGCCTTCGACAGGGGCCGAACCCCTACGAGCAGTACTTC. This sequence encodes CASSLRQGPNPYEQYF.

V is TRBV15 and J is TRBJ1-2; D is undetermined. V dropped 0 bases and J dropped 0 bases, with 14 bases sitting between them. CDR3 length: 17 residues. Per the germline V gene, CDR1 is LNHNV and CDR2 is YYDKDF (reference sequence). CDR3 protein: CATSRDLVTSPNYGYTF. CDR3 coding DNA: TGTGCCACCAGCAGAGATCTGGTCACATCCCCTAACTATGGCTACACCTTC. Full variable domain (rest looked up from reference TRBV15 and TRBJ1-2): DAMVIQNPRYQVTQFGKPVTLSCSQTLNHNVMYWYQQKSSQAPKLLFHYYDKDFNNEADTPDNFQSRRPNTSFCFLDIRSPGLGDTAMYLCATSRDLVTSPNYGYTFGSGTRLTVV.

The J gene is TRBJ2-7, the V gene TRBV6-6; TRBD1 aligns across 11 bases. There are 16 residues in the CDR3. The V and J ends lost 5 bases and 4 bases, in that order; junction bases with no gene match: 10. CDR1 MNHNY and CDR2 SVGAGI come from the germline V gene (reference sequence). Here the CDR3 DNA reads TGTGCCAGCAGTCTCCGGACAGGGGGCAGAGGGTACGAGCAGTACTTC. Protein sequence: CASSLRTGGRGYEQYF.

V usage is TRBV29-1 and J usage is TRBJ2-7, with TRBD1 matching 11 bases. Trimming at V came to 6 bases and at J to 5 bases, leaving 6 bases not matched to a gene. Germline CDR1 is SQVTM and CDR2 is ANQGSEA. CDR3 length: 13 residues. Here the CDR3 reads CSVVDRGRNEQYF. The CDR3 region has the DNA TGCAGCGTCGTGGACAGGGGGCGGAACGAGCAGTACTTC.

The chain combines TRBV13 with TRBJ2-2; possible D gene TRBD1, 6 bases. The CDR3 runs 14 residues. The V end was cut by 0 bases, the J end by 7 bases, with 9 bases between. Germline V lookup: CDR1 PRHDT, CDR2 FYEKMQ (reference sequence). The CDR3 sequence: CASSLGGQIGELFF. DNA of the CDR3: TGTGCCAGCAGCTTAGGTGGACAGATCGGGGAGCTGTTTTTT.

CDR3 DNA: TGTGCCAGCAGCTTATCTCTGGACCCCGGGACAGGGCGTTATAATTCACCCCTCCACTTT. Its protein is CASSLSLDPGTGRYNSPLHF. The chain carries TRBV7-6 and TRBJ1-6, with TRBD1 identical over 9 bases. V shed 2 bases, J shed 4 bases, and the junction held 15 bases outside the gene matches. The germline V gene encodes CDR1 SGHVS and CDR2 FNYEAQ. The CDR3 spans 20 residues.